One sample yielded the 25 T cell receptor beta chains listed below, sequenced in a study of T cell responses to AZD1222 COVID-19 vaccine. The assay was immunoSEQ multiplex PCR, and TCRdb's table has in-frame clones only and misses some. The sample includes tens of thousands of clones, 89% of them seen just once. The sequencing used peripheral blood, collected on day 0 of AZD1222 vaccination. Source of these receptors: an adult in good health.

The DNA of the CDR3 is TGTGCCAGCAGGCATAGGGCCGGGGAGCTGTTTTTT. Its translation: CASRHRAGELFF. This sequence joins TRBV14 and TRBJ2-2; D is uncertain. V lost 6 bases and J 6 bases, leaving 8 bases between the germline ends. The V gene's germline CDR1 is SGHDN and CDR2 FVKESK. CDR3 length: 12 amino acids.

The V and J genes are TRBV3-1 (or the pseudogene TRBV3-2) and TRBJ2-1, with TRBD2 identical over 8 bases. Per germline, CDR1 LGHDT and CDR2 YNNKEL (reference sequence). The V segment lost 4 bases and the J segment 12 bases; nucleotides outside the gene matches: 11. This CDR3 comprises 14 residues. This CDR3 reads CASSLGLEGGGQFF. CDR3 coding DNA: TGTGCCAGCAGCCTGGGACTAGAGGGAGGTGGGCAGTTCTTC.

This clone was observed a single time. V is TRBV21-1 and J is TRBJ2-1; the table's D call TRBD2 went unverified against the DNA. TRBV21-1 is a pseudogene segment. The length of the CDR3 is 20 residues. Written as DNA, the CDR3 is TGTGCCAACCTAAGAGGGACTAGCGGGTTGGACCTTAGTCCCTACAATGAGCAGTTCTTC. This encodes CANLRGTSGLDLSPYNEQFF.

This sequence joins TRBV27 and TRBJ2-1; no clear D. The V end lost 4 bases, the J end lost 4 bases, and 17 bases lay between the germline ends. CDR3 length: 16 amino acids. CDR1 is MNHEY and CDR2 is SMNVEV in the germline V gene (reference sequence). The CDR3, as DNA: TGTGCCAGCAGTTCCCCGTATGCGCTATCGTACAATGAGCAGTTCTTC. It specifies CASSSPYALSYNEQFF.

This sequence joins TRBV5-1 and TRBJ1-6; no clear D gene. V lost 0 bases and J lost 8, with 6 bases in between. The V gene's germline CDR1 is SGHRS and CDR2 YFSETQ. The CDR3 totals 13 residues. This chain's CDR3 is CASSLGADSPLHF. The CDR3 bases are TGCGCCAGCAGCTTGGGAGCAGATTCACCCCTCCACTTT. Together with reference TRBV5-1 and TRBJ1-6, the CDR3 gives the full variable domain: KAGVTQTPRYLIKTRGQQVTLSCSPISGHRSVSWYQQTPGQGLQFLFEYFSETQRNKGNFPGRFSGRQFSNSRSEMNVSTLELGDSALYLCASSLGADSPLHFGNGTRLTVT.

J is TRBJ2-7 and V is TRBV6-5, with D maybe TRBD1 (6 bases). Per germline, CDR1 MNHEY and CDR2 SVGAGI. The CDR3 sequence is 15 residues long. Trimming took 6 bases from V and 2 from J, leaving 17 bases between them. CDR3 sequence (DNA): TGTGCCAGCAGCCGTCTACAGGGTCTGCCCTACGAGCAGTACTTC. Protein sequence: CASSRLQGLPYEQYF.

The chain links TRBV19 to TRBJ2-3; 14 positions agree with TRBD2. The germline V gene encodes CDR1 LNHDA and CDR2 SQIVND (reference sequence). The CDR3 runs 16 residues. V was clipped by 4 bases and J by 2 bases; unmatched bases: 2. CDR3 coding DNA: TGTGCCAGTAGTAAGACTAGCGGGAGGGCCACAGATACGCAGTATTTT. This codes for CASSKTSGRATDTQYF.

The chain joins TRBV18 to TRBJ1-1; 9 nucleotides match TRBD1. Unmatched junction bases numbered 4, after V lost 6 bases and J lost 11 bases. This CDR3 has 11 amino acids. Germline V gene sequence: CDR1 KGHSH, CDR2 LQKENI. The CDR3 DNA reads as TGTGCCAGCTCGCCCGGGACAGGGGCTTTCTTT. Residues: CASSPGTGAFF. The full variable domain, its missing parts supplied by reference TRBV18 and TRBJ1-1, is NAGVMQNPRHLVRRRGQEARLRCSPMKGHSHVYWYRQLPEEGLKFMVYLQKENIIDESGMPKERFSAEFPKEGPSILRIQQVVRGDSAAYFCASSPGTGAFFGQGTRLTVV.

The chain recombines TRBV9 with TRBJ2-1; 9 bases are shared with TRBD2. Germline CDR1 reads SGDLS; CDR2 reads YYNGEE. The V and J ends lost 0 bases and 4 bases, in that order; junction bases with no gene match: 8. This CDR3 is 17 amino acids long. Here the CDR3 reads CASSVAYGLAKYNEQFF. The CDR3 bases are TGTGCCAGCAGCGTAGCTTACGGACTAGCGAAATACAATGAGCAGTTCTTC.

The rearrangement links TRBV2 to TRBJ1-2; D is uncertain. The germline gives CDR1 SNHLY, CDR2 FYNNEI. The length of the CDR3 is 16 residues. V was shortened by 6 bases and J by 0 bases, with 17 bases between the two germline ends. The CDR3, as DNA: TGTGCCAGCAGAGAGTACTCGGGCCCCACTAACTATGGCTACACCTTC. Residues: CASREYSGPTNYGYTF.

The genes are TRBV25-1 and TRBJ2-5; TRBD1 or TRBD2 may be the D gene (5 bases each). CDR1 MGHDK and CDR2 SYGVNS come from the germline V gene. V was clipped by 0 bases and J by 3 bases, with 11 bases between them. This CDR3 has 15 amino acids. The CDR3 DNA sequence: TGTGCCAGCAGTGAATATATCCGAGGGGAAGAGACCCAGTACTTC. Translated: CASSEYIRGEETQYF.

The table lists this clone with a few counts. J is TRBJ1-1 and V is TRBV28; D perhaps matches TRBD1 (6 bases). The V gene lost 6 bases and the J gene lost 8 bases, with 10 bases spanning the gap. Germline V lookup: CDR1 MDHEN, CDR2 SYDVKM. This CDR3 has 11 residues. The CDR3 is CASSYGQEAFF. The CDR3 DNA follows: TGTGCCAGCAGCTACGGACAGGAAGCTTTCTTT.

This chain uses TRBV14 with TRBJ2-1; TRBD1 matches at 8 bases. The CDR3 has 18 residues. With 4 bases clipped from V and 8 bases from J, the junction kept 19 bases outside the gene matches. The germline CDR1 and CDR2 sequences are SGHDN and FVKESK. The CDR3 coding sequence is TGTGCCAGCAGCCCTTTCGAAAGGGCGCAGGGGGCCTCCTATGAGCAGTTCTTC. This translates into CASSPFERAQGASYEQFF. The entire variable domain, with the rest obtained from reference TRBV14 and TRBJ2-1, is as follows: EAGVTQFPSHSVIEKGQTVTLRCDPISGHDNLYWYRRVMGKEIKFLLHFVKESKQDESGMPNNRFLAERTGGTYSTLKVQPAELEDSGVYFCASSPFERAQGASYEQFFGPGTRLTVL.

The chain uses TRBV14 and TRBJ2-7; D gene uncertain. The CDR3 has 13 residues. The V end was cut by 2 bases, the J end by 0 bases, with 5 bases between. The germline V gene has CDR1 SGHDN and CDR2 FVKESK. DNA of the CDR3: TGTGCCAGCAGCCAATACCCCTCCTACGAGCAGTACTTC. This translates into CASSQYPSYEQYF.

This chain connects TRBV24-1 to TRBJ2-3; 7 positions match TRBD1. The ends lost 3 bases at V and 2 bases at J; junction bases unmatched: 7. This CDR3 is 16 amino acids long. CDR1 and CDR2 (germline): KGHDR, SFDVKD. The CDR3: CATSDRQGVVTDTQYF. In DNA, the CDR3 is TGTGCCACCAGTGATAGACAGGGAGTTGTCACAGATACGCAGTATTTT.

This chain uses TRBV13 with TRBJ2-5; no definite D call. Trimming left V 1 base short and J 5 bases short, with 8 bases between. This CDR3 is 13 amino acids long. Germline V gene lookup returns CDR1 PRHDT and CDR2 FYEKMQ (reference sequence). The CDR3 DNA follows: TGTGCCAGCAGCTTAGAGGCCGGGGAGACCCAGTACTTC. The encoded protein is CASSLEAGETQYF.

The genes are TRBV6-1 and TRBJ1-2; TRBD1 aligns across 7 bases. CDR1 and CDR2 (germline): MNHNS, SASEGT. This CDR3 has 16 amino acids. With 0 bases clipped from V and 4 bases from J, the junction kept 8 bases outside the gene matches. The CDR3 DNA reads TGTGCCAGCAGTGAAGCGCTTCAGGGGGGGATCTATGGCTACACCTTC. Protein product: CASSEALQGGIYGYTF.

The chain couples TRBV5-1 to TRBJ2-5; tentatively, D is TRBD1 (6 bases). V was trimmed by 3 bases and J by 1 base, leaving 10 bases between them. Germline loops: CDR1 SGHRS, CDR2 YFSETQ. This CDR3 contains 14 residues. CDR3 sequence reads: CASSSGTIQETQYF. The CDR3 DNA follows: TGCGCCAGCAGCTCCGGGACAATCCAAGAGACCCAGTACTTC.

In its sample, this clone was seen once. This chain uses TRBV6-5 with TRBJ1-2; a possible D gene is TRBD1 (5 bases). This CDR3 region has 15 residues. The germline CDR1 and CDR2 sequences are MNHEY and SVGAGI. V shed 4 bases and J shed 5 bases, with 17 bases lying between them. The CDR3 DNA is TGTGCCAGCAGTTGGACGCGAGACAGCTATTATGGCTACACCTTC. It specifies CASSWTRDSYYGYTF.

The V and J genes are TRBV7-2 and TRBJ1-1; D is possibly TRBD1 (6 bases). The CDR3 is made up of 15 amino acids. With 2 bases removed from V and 1 base from J, the gap between germline ends came to 11 bases. Germline V gene lookup returns CDR1 SGHTA and CDR2 FQGNSA. The CDR3 sequence is CASSLPWGQNTEAFF. The CDR3 nucleotides read TGTGCCAGCAGCTTACCTTGGGGACAGAACACTGAAGCTTTCTTT.

This rearrangement joins TRBV6-5 to TRBJ2-7, with TRBD2 matching 9 bases. The CDR3 spans 16 residues. Trimming took 0 bases from V and 4 from J; bases not matched to a gene: 7. The V gene's germline CDR1 is MNHEY and CDR2 SVGAGI. CDR3 protein: CASSYSVAGASYEQYF. CDR3 sequence (DNA): TGTGCCAGCAGTTACTCGGTAGCGGGAGCATCTTACGAGCAGTACTTC.

The rearrangement links TRBV4-2 to TRBJ1-3; D uncertain. Germline CDR1 is LGHNA and CDR2 is YNFKEQ. V gave up 0 bases and J gave up 8 bases, with 11 bases separating them. CDR3 length: 14 residues. In DNA form, the CDR3 reads TGTGCCAGCAGCCAAGATGTGGGCCGGGACACCATATATTTT. Amino acid sequence: CASSQDVGRDTIYF.

The CDR3 DNA reads as TGCGCCAGCAGCTTGGGGGGACTAGGGAGCACAGATACGCAGTATTTT. This translates into CASSLGGLGSTDTQYF. V usage is TRBV5-1 and J usage is TRBJ2-3; TRBD2 matches at 8 bases. After removal of 0 bases from V and 0 bases from J, the junction contained 3 bases not matched to a gene. CDR1 and CDR2 from the germline V gene are SGHRS and YFSETQ. This CDR3 comprises 16 residues.

This sequence joins TRBV19 and TRBJ2-1; maybe TRBD2 (5 bases). Per the germline V gene, CDR1 is LNHDA and CDR2 is SQIVND (reference sequence). The CDR3 covers 19 residues. Trimming cost V 0 bases and J 4 bases, with 22 bases left between them. The CDR3 DNA reads TGTGCCAGTAGTATAGAACCGTACCGTGGCGGGTCTTGGTACAATGAGCAGTTCTTC. Translating gives CASSIEPYRGGSWYNEQFF.

CDR3 sequence (DNA): TGTGCCAGCAGCCATCACGTTCGGGCAGGGGGAGAAAAACTGTTTTTT. This codes for CASSHHVRAGGEKLFF. The genes are TRBV3-1 (or the pseudogene TRBV3-2) and TRBJ1-4; 7 bases map to TRBD1. V gave up 3 bases and J gave up 8 bases; unmatched junction bases: 12. The CDR3 has 16 residues. The germline CDR1 and CDR2 sequences are LGHDT and YNNKEL (reference sequence).